Following are 30 T cell receptor beta chains from one sample sequenced in a study of OX40 agonist ivuxolimab in advanced cancers. Data came from immunoSEQ multiplex PCR; TCRdb stores just in-frame clones and leaves some out. The table records about 54,000 clones, 85% to 95% of them present only once. Sequenced here: CD4+ or CD8+ T cells sorted from blood, sampled in a trial of the OX40 agonist ivuxolimab. The receptors derive from an adult with an advanced solid tumor such as melanoma, head and neck, liver or kidney cancer.

The chain combines TRBV4-1 with TRBJ1-2; 9 positions match TRBD1. The CDR3 spans 16 residues. The V segment lost 8 bases and the J segment 6 bases; nucleotides outside the gene matches: 16. Germline V CDR1 and CDR2: MGHRA, YSYEKL. The CDR3 region has the DNA TGCGCCAGCTACAGCCTCGCATCCGGGACAGGGAATGGCTACACCTTC. It is translated as CASYSLASGTGNGYTF.

This clone was counted a single time. The gene calls are TRBV19 and TRBJ1-2; a possible D gene is TRBD1 (5 bases). Germline loops: CDR1 LNHDA, CDR2 SQIVND (reference sequence). This CDR3 is 13 amino acids long. V was trimmed by 5 bases and J by 6 bases, leaving 13 bases between them. CDR3 region: CASSLPDSDGYTF. CDR3 sequence (DNA): TGTGCCAGTAGTTTACCCGACAGCGATGGCTACACCTTC.

This clone was seen once. The chain recombines TRBV7-2 with TRBJ2-7, with TRBD2 matching 8 bases. CDR1 and CDR2 (germline): SGHTA, FQGNSA. The CDR3 consists of 14 residues. Trimming removed 4 bases from V and 4 bases from J; junction bases left unmatched: 6. In DNA, the CDR3 is TGTGCCAGCAGCTATAGCGGGGAGCAATACGAGCAGTACTTC. It is translated as CASSYSGEQYEQYF.

This chain links TRBV30 with TRBJ1-1, with D uncertain. Trimming took 0 bases from V and 5 from J, leaving 10 bases between them. CDR1 GTSNPN and CDR2 SVGIG come from the germline V gene (reference sequence). The CDR3 is 13 residues long. DNA for the CDR3: TGTGCCTGGAGTGTACCGGATTGGACTGAAGCTTTCTTT. Its translation is CAWSVPDWTEAFF.

V gene TRBV28 combines with J gene TRBJ2-7, with 7 bases matching TRBD2. The CDR3 extends over 15 amino acids. Germline V CDR1 and CDR2: MDHEN, SYDVKM. V lost 3 bases, J lost 1 base, and 6 bases stayed unmatched. The CDR3 nucleotides are TGTGCCAGCAGTTTTGAACTAGCGCTTTCCTACGAGCAGTACTTC. This translates into CASSFELALSYEQYF.

The chain has TRBV6-5 and TRBJ1-4; tentatively, D is TRBD1 (5 bases). In germline, CDR1 is MNHEY, CDR2 SVGAGI. This CDR3 spans 16 amino acids. The V gene lost 0 bases and the J gene lost 4 bases, with 12 bases spanning the gap. The CDR3: CASSYSDTGINEKLFF. CDR3 nucleotide sequence: TGTGCCAGCAGTTACTCGGATACAGGCATTAATGAAAAACTGTTTTTT.

This sequence joins TRBV15 and TRBJ1-2, with no clear D. The CDR3 spans 17 residues. Germline V CDR1 and CDR2: LNHNV, YYDKDF (reference sequence). V lost 3 bases to trimming and J lost 8 bases, with 25 bases between them. In DNA form, the CDR3 reads TGTGCCACCAGCAGGACTGGAAGGGATCCCCTATCGGACGGCTACACCTTC. This translates into CATSRTGRDPLSDGYTF.

This sequence joins TRBV4-1 and TRBJ2-3, with D perhaps matching TRBD2 (5 bases). The germline V and J ends were trimmed by 4 bases and 1 base, with 12 bases remaining between them. The CDR3 runs 15 residues. CDR1 and CDR2 from the germline V gene are MGHRA and YSYEKL. CDR3 DNA sequence: TGCGCCAGCAGCCGCCTGGAGGCCCGCACAGATACGCAGTATTTT. Protein: CASSRLEARTDTQYF.

The chain is built from TRBV16 and TRBJ2-5; 9 bases agree with TRBD2. The CDR3 totals 17 residues. Germline CDR1 KGHSY, CDR2 FQNENV. With V trimmed by 0 bases and J by 1 base, 6 bases remained unmatched. The CDR3 DNA sequence: TGTGCCAGCAGCCAATCAAGGGCGGGAGGGTCCCAAGAGACCCAGTACTTC. Residues: CASSQSRAGGSQETQYF.

This chain uses TRBV5-1 with TRBJ2-7; maybe TRBD2 (5 bases). The V and J ends lost 3 bases and 3 bases respectively, with 13 bases between them. CDR3 length equals 14 residues. Germline values: CDR1 SGHRS, CDR2 YFSETQ. In DNA form, the CDR3 reads TGCGCCAGCAGCTCTGCTAGCACCTTCTACGAGCAGTACTTC. This translates into CASSSASTFYEQYF.

The chain carries TRBV28 and TRBJ1-1; D not resolved. Germline lookup yields CDR1 MDHEN and CDR2 SYDVKM. The CDR3 has 13 amino acids. Deletions cut 8 bases from V and 0 bases from J, with 10 bases between. The CDR3 region has the DNA TGTGCCAGCCGTCGAAGGCTGAACACTGAAGCTTTCTTT. Protein product: CASRRRLNTEAFF. The full variable domain, completed using reference TRBV28 and TRBJ1-1, is DVKVTQSSRYLVKRTGEKVFLECVQDMDHENMFWYRQDPGLGLRLIYFSYDVKMKEKGDIPEGYSVSREKKERFSLILESASTNQTSMYLCASRRRLNTEAFFGQGTRLTVV.

The rearrangement joins TRBV6-5 to TRBJ1-2; weak D call: TRBD1 (5 bases). This CDR3 has 13 residues. CDR1 is MNHEY and CDR2 is SVGAGI in the germline V gene. V lost 8 bases and J lost 7, with 17 bases in between. CDR3 sequence: CASQAYQGTGYTF. DNA of the CDR3: TGTGCCAGCCAAGCCTATCAGGGCACTGGCTACACCTTC.

The chain uses TRBV6-1 and TRBJ2-5; a weak D match, TRBD2 (5 bases). Per germline, CDR1 MNHNS and CDR2 SASEGT. V lost 1 base and J lost 1, with 10 bases in between. This CDR3 contains 15 residues. CDR3 protein: CASSEGDYPQETQYF. The CDR3 DNA sequence: TGTGCCAGCAGTGAAGGAGACTACCCCCAAGAGACCCAGTACTTC.

This clone showed up just a few times. In DNA, the CDR3 is TGTGCCAGCAGCCAAGATCTTGCCGGGGAGCTGTTTTTT. Translated, it gives CASSQDLAGELFF. This sequence joins TRBV14 and TRBJ2-2; unclear D gene. The V gene's germline CDR1 is SGHDN and CDR2 FVKESK. The germline V and J ends were trimmed by 0 bases and 6 bases, with 5 bases remaining between them. This CDR3 is built from 13 residues.

The V gene is TRBV9, the J gene TRBJ2-7; D is perhaps TRBD2 (6 bases). V was shortened by 3 bases and J by 3 bases, with 10 bases between the two germline ends. The CDR3 spans 13 residues. Germline V gives CDR1 SGDLS, CDR2 YYNGEE. The DNA of the CDR3 is TGTGCCAGCAGCGAAAGTAGCGGCTACGAGCAGTACTTC. Protein product: CASSESSGYEQYF.

The CDR3 reads CAWSNRGNTEAFF. CDR3 DNA sequence: TGTGCTTGGAGTAACAGGGGAAACACTGAAGCTTTCTTT. This sequence joins TRBV28 and TRBJ1-1; 7 nucleotides match TRBD1. Germline CDR1 reads MDHEN; CDR2 reads SYDVKM. The CDR3 consists of 13 residues.

The J gene is TRBJ1-1, the V gene TRBV4-3; D is unclear. V was clipped by 4 bases and J by 0 bases, with 12 bases between them. The CDR3 consists of 15 residues. The germline gives CDR1 LGHNA, CDR2 YSLEER. This chain's CDR3 is CASSPGSDLNTEAFF. CDR3 DNA: TGCGCCAGCAGCCCGGGGAGCGATTTGAACACTGAAGCTTTCTTT.

The chain carries TRBV27 and TRBJ2-5; D possibly uses TRBD1 or TRBD2 (5 bases each). The germline CDR1 and CDR2 sequences are MNHEY and SMNVEV (reference sequence). There are 15 residues in the CDR3. V lost 1 base and J 1 base, leaving 10 bases between the germline ends. The CDR3 DNA reads as TGTGCCAGCAGTTTATGGCCCGGGACCCAAGAGACCCAGTACTTC. Translating gives CASSLWPGTQETQYF.

The CDR3 coding sequence is TGTGCCAGCAGTTACTACGGGGGGAGCTACAATGAGCAGTTCTTC. Its translation is CASSYYGGSYNEQFF. V gene TRBV6-5 combines with J gene TRBJ2-1; 7 nucleotides align to TRBD2. The CDR3 consists of 15 residues. The V and J ends lost 1 base and 3 bases, in that order; junction bases with no gene match: 3. Germline V gene lookup returns CDR1 MNHEY and CDR2 SVGAGI.

V usage is TRBV29-1 and J usage is TRBJ2-5; maybe TRBD2 (5 bases). The CDR3 is 13 residues long. The germline V gene has CDR1 SQVTM and CDR2 ANQGSEA. The V gene lost 7 bases and the J gene lost 4 bases, with 16 bases spanning the gap. The CDR3 spells CSADRGEGETQYF. In DNA form, the CDR3 reads TGCAGCGCCGATCGTGGTGAGGGAGAGACCCAGTACTTC.

J is TRBJ2-7 and V is TRBV6-1, with D tentatively TRBD1 (5 bases). Germline CDR1 and CDR2: MNHNS and SASEGT. V lost 1 base, J lost 5 bases, and 12 bases lay in between. The CDR3 is 14 amino acids. The CDR3 spells CASSEVGVNNEQYF. The CDR3 bases are TGTGCCAGCAGTGAAGTAGGGGTCAACAACGAGCAGTACTTC.

This chain links TRBV4-3 with TRBJ1-1; unclear D gene. The CDR3 has 18 amino acids. The V gene's germline CDR1 is LGHNA and CDR2 YSLEER. With 1 base removed from V and 0 bases from J, the gap between germline ends came to 18 bases. CDR3 protein: CASSQGPVREEVNTEAFF. Here the CDR3 DNA reads TGCGCCAGCAGCCAAGGTCCCGTTAGGGAGGAAGTGAACACTGAAGCTTTCTTT.

Only one count was recorded for this clone. V and J are TRBV7-3 and TRBJ2-7, with D possibly matching TRBD1 (6 bases). The CDR3 is made up of 15 amino acids. Germline V gene data show CDR1 as SGHTA and CDR2 as FQGTGA. Trimming cost V 1 base and J 6 bases, with 16 bases left between them. The CDR3 sequence is CASSLRRQGPLEQYF. In DNA, the CDR3 is TGTGCCAGCAGCTTAAGGCGCCAGGGGCCCCTCGAGCAGTACTTC.

The V call is TRBV5-6, the J call TRBJ2-7, with 8 bases fitting TRBD2. The J segment lost 1 base and the V segment lost 4 bases, leaving 13 bases of the junction unmatched. The CDR3 extends over 17 amino acids. Per the germline V gene, CDR1 is SGHDT and CDR2 is YYEEEE. The CDR3 sequence is CASSMPIGSGISYEQYF. The CDR3 nucleotides read TGTGCCAGCAGCATGCCAATCGGTAGCGGGATTTCCTACGAGCAGTACTTC.

The rearrangement joins TRBV4-3 to TRBJ2-1, with a possible D match to TRBD2 (7 bases). The CDR3 sequence is 17 residues long. V shed 0 bases and J shed 0 bases, with 12 bases lying between them. CDR1 LGHNA and CDR2 YSLEER come from the germline V gene. CDR3 sequence reads: CASSQDIAGASYNEQFF. CDR3 DNA sequence: TGCGCCAGCAGCCAAGATATTGCGGGGGCCTCCTACAATGAGCAGTTCTTC.

The chain combines TRBV13 with TRBJ2-7; D gene uncertain. CDR3 length: 14 amino acids. V gave up 2 bases and J gave up 2 bases, with 10 bases separating them. Germline CDR1 PRHDT, CDR2 FYEKMQ (reference sequence). The CDR3 protein is CASSLPQTTYEQYF. DNA for the CDR3: TGTGCCAGCAGCTTACCCCAGACCACCTACGAGCAGTACTTC.

The chain uses TRBV9 and TRBJ2-3; D call uncertain. The CDR3 length is 14 residues. From germline, CDR1 is SGDLS and CDR2 YYNGEE. Trimming took 5 bases from V and 2 from J, leaving 12 bases between them. CDR3 nucleotide sequence: TGTGCCAGCAGTGCCGGAGAGCTCACAGATACGCAGTATTTT. It yields the protein CASSAGELTDTQYF.

The chain is built from TRBV4-1 and TRBJ2-7; 11 bases match TRBD1. The ends lost 4 bases at V and 3 bases at J; junction bases unmatched: 2. The CDR3 has 14 amino acids. Germline V gene sequence: CDR1 MGHRA, CDR2 YSYEKL. The DNA of the CDR3 is TGCGCCAGCAGCCGAGGGACAGGGGGCTACGAGCAGTACTTC. Translating gives CASSRGTGGYEQYF.

This chain's CDR3 is CASSPSGTSGGLYNEQFF. CDR3 DNA: TGCGCCAGCAGCCCCTCCGGGACTAGCGGGGGGCTCTACAATGAGCAGTTCTTC. The V and J genes are TRBV4-3 and TRBJ2-1; TRBD2 aligns across 15 bases. With V trimmed by 4 bases and J by 3 bases, 7 bases remained unmatched. From germline, CDR1 is LGHNA and CDR2 YSLEER. This CDR3 is 18 amino acids long.

The chain couples TRBV6-1 to TRBJ1-6; 7 nucleotides align to TRBD1. From germline, CDR1 is MNHNS and CDR2 SASEGT. The CDR3 loop spans 14 amino acids. With 1 base clipped from V and 9 bases from J, the junction kept 3 bases outside the gene matches. CDR3: CASSEGTGLSPLHF. Here the CDR3 DNA reads TGTGCCAGCAGTGAAGGGACAGGACTTTCACCCCTCCACTTT.